A single sample gave rise to the 23 T cell receptor beta chains below, sequenced in a study of OX40 agonist ivuxolimab in advanced cancers. This table comes from immunoSEQ multiplex PCR, and its TCRdb copy is limited to in-frame clones, with some not included. The sample lists about 50,000 clones, 80% to 85% occurring once. Sequenced material: CD4+ or CD8+ T cells sorted from blood, taken in a trial of the OX40 agonist ivuxolimab. These receptors all come from an adult with an advanced solid tumor such as melanoma, head and neck, liver or kidney cancer.

The CDR3, as DNA: TGTGCCAGTAAAACTCCAGGGGACCAGCCCCAGCATTTT. Its protein is CASKTPGDQPQHF. The chain recombines TRBV19 with TRBJ1-5; tentative D call: TRBD1 (6 bases). Trimming stripped 7 bases from V and 7 bases from J, with 14 bases between. Germline CDR1 LNHDA, CDR2 SQIVND (reference sequence). There are 13 residues in the CDR3.

J is TRBJ1-4 and V is TRBV5-6; 8 bases are shared with TRBD1. CDR1 and CDR2 (germline): SGHDT, YYEEEE. Unmatched junction bases numbered 10, after V lost 4 bases and J lost 8 bases. This CDR3 is 15 amino acids long. DNA of the CDR3: TGTGCCAGCAGCCTGACAGGGGCGCTAGGGGAAAAACTGTTTTTT. It translates to CASSLTGALGEKLFF.

The rearrangement links TRBV19 to TRBJ1-5, with unresolved D. Trimming shortened V by 1 base and J by 6 bases, and 4 bases separated the two germline ends. Germline V lookup: CDR1 LNHDA, CDR2 SQIVND (reference sequence). CDR3 length equals 12 residues. The CDR3 DNA is TGTGCCAGTAGTATAGTGGGTCAGCCCCAGCATTTT. This gives the protein CASSIVGQPQHF.

The sample holds one count of this clone. The chain is built from TRBV7-3 and TRBJ2-5; D may be TRBD2 (5 bases). V gave up 6 bases and J gave up 7 bases, with 12 bases separating them. This CDR3 has 12 amino acids. Per germline, CDR1 SGHTA and CDR2 FQGTGA. CDR3 coding DNA: TGTGCCAGCAGTCCCTCGGGGATGACCCAGTACTTC. Translation: CASSPSGMTQYF.

V gene TRBV4-1 combines with J gene TRBJ2-2; tentatively, D is TRBD1 (5 bases). V was pared by 0 bases and J by 5 bases, with 13 bases between. Germline V gene lookup returns CDR1 MGHRA and CDR2 YSYEKL. The length of the CDR3 is 16 residues. The CDR3 loop is CASSQEGRGVTGELFF. The CDR3 coding sequence is TGCGCCAGCAGCCAAGAGGGAAGGGGCGTTACCGGGGAGCTGTTTTTT.

The chain employs TRBV6-6 and TRBJ1-2, with 7 bases matching TRBD1. The V gene end was trimmed by 4 bases and the J gene end by 6 bases; junction bases not matched to a gene: 5. The CDR3 length is 13 residues. In germline, CDR1 is MNHNY, CDR2 SVGAGI (reference sequence). The chain's CDR3 is CASSFRDRDGYTF. The CDR3 nucleotides are TGTGCCAGCAGTTTCCGGGACAGAGATGGCTACACCTTC.

The chain carries TRBV6-5 and TRBJ2-7; D is tentatively TRBD1 or TRBD2 (5 bases each). This CDR3 is 15 amino acids long. Germline lookup yields CDR1 MNHEY and CDR2 SVGAGI. Trimming removed 0 bases from V and 0 bases from J, with 9 bases in between. The CDR3 sequence: CASSYSGVFSYEQYF. CDR3 DNA sequence: TGTGCCAGCAGTTACTCGGGGGTTTTCTCCTACGAGCAGTACTTC.

This clone was observed a handful of times. The J gene is TRBJ2-7, the V gene TRBV19; 8 nucleotides line up with TRBD1. Per germline, CDR1 LNHDA and CDR2 SQIVND (reference sequence). The ends lost 4 bases at V and 6 bases at J; junction bases unmatched: 8. The CDR3 length is 14 residues. CDR3 amino acids: CASSTGTGRLEQYF. CDR3 coding DNA: TGTGCCAGTAGTACCGGGACAGGTCGGCTCGAGCAGTACTTC.

This clone was observed once. A read error may produce the germline difference seen at one junction end. The chain has TRBV7-2 and TRBJ2-1; D perhaps matches TRBD2 (5 bases). CDR3 length equals 14 residues. Germline assignment: CDR1 SGHTA and CDR2 FQGNSA. The CDR3 loop is CASSIPGYYTEQFF. The CDR3 coding sequence is TGTGCCAGCAGCATCCCGGGGTATTACACTGAGCAGTTCTTC.

This chain uses TRBV6-6 with TRBJ1-5; no reliable D call. The CDR3 extends over 13 amino acids. V was pared by 8 bases and J by 3 bases, with 11 bases between. Per germline, CDR1 MNHNY and CDR2 SVGAGI (reference sequence). CDR3 loop: CASGTAPNQPQHF. The CDR3 nucleotides are TGTGCCAGCGGAACAGCTCCCAATCAGCCCCAGCATTTT.

This rearrangement joins TRBV28 to TRBJ2-4; D is perhaps TRBD1 or TRBD2 (5 bases each). Between the trimmed V and J ends, which lost 6 bases and 0 bases, there was a span of 15 bases. This CDR3 region has 16 residues. CDR1 and CDR2 (germline): MDHEN, SYDVKM. CDR3 loop: CASRTGGTLAKNIQYF. CDR3 nucleotide sequence: TGTGCCAGCAGGACTGGGGGTACCTTAGCCAAAAACATTCAGTACTTC.

The chain links TRBV7-2 to TRBJ1-3; no clear D gene. From germline, CDR1 is SGHTA and CDR2 FQGNSA. The CDR3 is 16 amino acids. V lost 2 bases and J 2 bases, leaving 13 bases between the germline ends. This chain's CDR3 is CASSLLRASAGNTIYF. For the CDR3, the DNA is TGTGCCAGCAGCTTACTCCGGGCTTCAGCTGGAAACACCATATATTTT.

This chain connects TRBV5-1 to TRBJ2-1, with 10 bases lining up with TRBD1. The CDR3 sequence is 14 residues long. Germline loops: CDR1 SGHRS, CDR2 YFSETQ. V dropped 3 bases and J dropped 6; count of bases not matched to a gene: 3. The CDR3 loop reads CASSSRTGGNEQFF. Written as DNA, the CDR3 is TGCGCCAGCAGCTCCAGGACAGGGGGCAATGAGCAGTTCTTC. The entire variable domain, with the rest obtained from reference TRBV5-1 and TRBJ2-1, is as follows: KAGVTQTPRYLIKTRGQQVTLSCSPISGHRSVSWYQQTPGQGLQFLFEYFSETQRNKGNFPGRFSGRQFSNSRSEMNVSTLELGDSALYLCASSSRTGGNEQFFGPGTRLTVL.

DNA of the CDR3: TGTGCCAGCAGTTTATGGTCTGTTGCTGGGAACACTGAAGCTTTCTTT. The encoded protein is CASSLWSVAGNTEAFF. The chain employs TRBV27 and TRBJ1-1; D not resolved. The germline gives CDR1 MNHEY, CDR2 SMNVEV (reference sequence). The CDR3 is made up of 16 amino acids. The V and J ends lost 1 base and 1 base respectively, with 13 bases between them.

This clone has a single count. This sequence joins TRBV4-1 and TRBJ1-5; no definite D call. V was shortened by 8 bases and J by 0 bases, with 11 bases between the two germline ends. This CDR3 has 14 amino acids. Looked up from germline, CDR1 is MGHRA and CDR2 is YSYEKL. CDR3: CASSQQYSNQPQHF. CDR3 DNA: TGCGCCAGCTCGCAGCAATATAGCAATCAGCCCCAGCATTTT.

Only one count was recorded for this clone. The chain joins TRBV2 to TRBJ1-2, with D possibly TRBD1 on 5 matching bases. CDR3 length: 14 residues. Germline V gene lookup returns CDR1 SNHLY and CDR2 FYNNEI. Trimming removed 6 bases from V and 0 bases from J, with 11 bases in between. The CDR3 nucleotides are TGTGCCAGCAGGTCGACAGAAGCTAACTATGGCTACACCTTC. It codes for CASRSTEANYGYTF.

The count of this clone is one. The rearrangement links TRBV11-2 to TRBJ1-4; D might be TRBD1 (5 bases). CDR3 length: 15 amino acids. With 4 bases removed from V and 7 bases from J, the gap between germline ends came to 16 bases. The germline gives CDR1 SGHAT, CDR2 FQNNGV. The CDR3 protein is CASSYGRGGVEKLFF. The CDR3 nucleotides read TGTGCCAGCAGCTACGGGAGGGGAGGCGTTGAAAAACTGTTTTTT.

The rearrangement joins TRBV9 to TRBJ1-2, with 7 bases fitting TRBD1. J lost 2 bases, V lost 0 bases, and 1 base had no gene match. The CDR3 runs to 14 residues. The germline gives CDR1 SGDLS, CDR2 YYNGEE. The CDR3 sequence is CASSVATGNYGYTF. CDR3 nucleotides: TGTGCCAGCAGCGTAGCGACAGGGAACTATGGCTACACCTTC. Filled out from reference TRBV9 and TRBJ1-2, the complete variable domain reads DSGVTQTPKHLITATGQRVTLRCSPRSGDLSVYWYQQSLDQGLQFLIQYYNGEERAKGNILERFSAQQFPDLHSELNLSSLELGDSALYFCASSVATGNYGYTFGSGTRLTVV.

The rearrangement links TRBV5-1 to TRBJ2-5, with 11 bases fitting TRBD2. Trimming cost V 7 bases and J 5 bases; bases outside gene matches: 4. The CDR3 has 13 residues. CDR1 is SGHRS, CDR2 YFSETQ, per germline. CDR3 coding DNA: TGCGCCAGCTCAAGGACTAGCGGGGAGACCCAGTACTTC. Translation gives CASSRTSGETQYF.

This clone was detected once. The chain combines TRBV5-4 with TRBJ1-1; perhaps TRBD1 as D (6 bases). Trimming took off 4 bases at V and 1 base at J, with 17 bases between the two ends. Germline lookup yields CDR1 SGHNT and CDR2 YYREEE (reference sequence). The CDR3 runs 16 residues. DNA for the CDR3: TGTGCCAGCAGCCTCTACACAGGGCGAGAGAACACTGAAGCTTTCTTT. Its translation: CASSLYTGRENTEAFF.

The chain couples TRBV6-5 to TRBJ1-6, with D unclear. The germline gives CDR1 MNHEY, CDR2 SVGAGI. Trimming took 2 bases from V and 7 from J, leaving 9 bases between them. The CDR3 contains 14 residues. Here the CDR3 reads CASSYISGNSPLHF. For the CDR3, the DNA is TGTGCCAGCAGTTACATTTCCGGAAATTCACCCCTCCACTTT.

J is TRBJ2-5 and V is TRBV11-2; 13 bases line up with TRBD2. Germline V gives CDR1 SGHAT, CDR2 FQNNGV. CDR3 length equals 16 residues. The V and J ends lost 7 bases and 5 bases, in that order; junction bases with no gene match: 10. The CDR3, as DNA: TGTGCCAGCACCAGACTAGCGGGGGGCCCACGTGAGACCCAGTACTTC. The encoded protein is CASTRLAGGPRETQYF.

This clone occurred once. The chain links TRBV7-9 to TRBJ1-2, with D hard to call. This CDR3 is 15 amino acids long. CDR1 and CDR2 (germline): SEHNR, FQNEAQ (reference sequence). V was clipped by 5 bases and J by 4 bases, with 17 bases between them. The CDR3 reads CASSLPFGELYGYTF. The CDR3, as DNA: TGTGCCAGCAGCCTCCCTTTCGGGGAACTCTATGGCTACACCTTC.